The 26 T cell receptor beta chains listed next were all sequenced from one sample in a study of T cell responses to AZD1222 COVID-19 vaccine. Sequencing used immunoSEQ multiplex PCR; TCRdb keeps in-frame clones, though not all of them. Among about 150,000 clones listed, 80% to 95% were seen once. The input for sequencing was peripheral blood, taken on day 0 of AZD1222 vaccination. These receptors were taken from an adult in good health.

V gene TRBV11-2 combines with J gene TRBJ2-1; no definite D call. The CDR3 extends over 15 amino acids. V was cut by 0 bases and J by 6 bases, with 12 bases left in between. The germline gives CDR1 SGHAT, CDR2 FQNNGV. The CDR3 loop reads CASSLDLQAFNEQFF. CDR3 nucleotide sequence: TGTGCCAGCAGCTTAGATCTCCAGGCTTTCAATGAGCAGTTCTTC.

The V and J genes are TRBV7-9 and TRBJ2-3, with a possible D match to TRBD2 (5 bases). This CDR3 spans 14 amino acids. The germline CDR1 and CDR2 sequences are SEHNR and FQNEAQ (reference sequence). Between the trimmed V and J ends, which lost 5 bases and 7 bases, there was a span of 16 bases. CDR3 in amino acids: CASSQNSGTNTQYF. In DNA form, the CDR3 reads TGTGCCAGCAGCCAAAACAGCGGCACGAATACGCAGTATTTT.

Here the CDR3 reads CASSLGRGGRGNTEAFF. CDR3 nucleotide sequence: TGTGCCAGCAGCTTAGGCCGGGGGGGCAGGGGGAACACTGAAGCTTTCTTT. The chain couples TRBV11-2 to TRBJ1-1, with D possibly being TRBD1 (6 bases). Germline assignment: CDR1 SGHAT and CDR2 FQNNGV. This CDR3 has 17 residues. V gave up 1 base and J gave up 1 base, with 16 bases separating them.

V gene TRBV27 combines with J gene TRBJ2-7; D is ambiguous. Germline V gene data show CDR1 as MNHEY and CDR2 as SMNVEV (reference sequence). The CDR3 has 16 residues. Trimming shortened V by 5 bases and J by 6 bases, and 23 bases separated the two germline ends. The CDR3 DNA sequence: TGTGCCAGCAGTCCGGCGACTGTAATTCGGCCCCTCGAGCAGTACTTC. Protein: CASSPATVIRPLEQYF.

J is TRBJ1-1 and V is TRBV6-5; D ambiguous. This CDR3 comprises 12 residues. Germline V lookup: CDR1 MNHEY, CDR2 SVGAGI. Trimming left V 8 bases short and J 4 bases short, with 11 bases between. The DNA of the CDR3 is TGTGCCAGCCTAACAGTGGGCACTGAAGCTTTCTTT. Protein sequence: CASLTVGTEAFF.

This chain connects TRBV7-8 to TRBJ1-5; TRBD1 matches at 8 bases. The germline CDR1 and CDR2 sequences are SGHVS and FQNEAQ. The CDR3 length is 16 residues. The V gene end was trimmed by 5 bases and the J gene end by 0 bases; junction bases not matched to a gene: 6. The CDR3 region is CASSLLQGVSNQPQHF. The CDR3 region has the DNA TGTGCCAGCAGCCTTTTACAGGGGGTTAGCAATCAGCCCCAGCATTTT.

The chain combines TRBV5-1 with TRBJ2-5, with TRBD1 matching 10 bases. Germline V gives CDR1 SGHRS, CDR2 YFSETQ. Trimming cost V 5 bases and J 4 bases; bases outside gene matches: 5. The CDR3 length is 14 residues. The CDR3 loop reads CASRQGQGGETQYF. The CDR3 nucleotides are TGCGCCAGCAGGCAAGGACAGGGGGGAGAGACCCAGTACTTC.

V usage is TRBV12-5 and J usage is TRBJ1-3; no clear D gene. The V and J ends lost 7 bases and 0 bases respectively, with 19 bases between them. The V gene's germline CDR1 is LGHNT and CDR2 FRNRAP. The CDR3 sequence is 17 residues long. The CDR3 nucleotides read TGTGCTAGTGTTTCTTTTTTAGAGAAGGGCTCTGGAAACACCATATATTTT. Its translation: CASVSFLEKGSGNTIYF.

The V and J genes are TRBV27 and TRBJ2-7; TRBD2 might be the D (6 bases). CDR3 length: 13 amino acids. Trimming pared 5 bases from V and 3 bases from J, leaving 11 bases between. The germline gives CDR1 MNHEY, CDR2 SMNVEV (reference sequence). CDR3 sequence (DNA): TGTGCCAGCAGTCCAGGGACTTTCTACGAGCAGTACTTC. The encoded protein is CASSPGTFYEQYF.

The chain is built from TRBV13 and TRBJ2-2, with TRBD1 identical over 7 bases. V was clipped by 3 bases and J by 1 base; unmatched bases: 5. CDR3 length: 16 residues. CDR1 and CDR2 from the germline V gene are PRHDT and FYEKMQ (reference sequence). CDR3 loop: CASSFGQDVNTGELFF. CDR3 DNA: TGTGCCAGCAGCTTTGGACAGGACGTGAACACCGGGGAGCTGTTTTTT.

This clone showed up just once. The chain carries TRBV4-1 and TRBJ2-4; 15 bases are shared with TRBD2. The trim removed 2 bases at V and 11 bases at J, leaving 4 bases unmatched. The germline V gene encodes CDR1 MGHRA and CDR2 YSYEKL. This CDR3 is built from 15 residues. The CDR3 protein is CASSQPGTSGGFQYF. CDR3 nucleotide sequence: TGCGCCAGCAGCCAACCTGGGACTAGCGGGGGGTTTCAGTACTTC.

The rearrangement links TRBV4-3 to TRBJ2-2; D unresolved. This CDR3 contains 16 residues. V lost 0 bases to trimming and J lost 1 base, with 9 bases between them. CDR1 LGHNA and CDR2 YSLEER come from the germline V gene. CDR3 bases: TGCGCCAGCAGCCAAGAATGGCGACGGAACACCGGGGAGCTGTTTTTT. It is translated as CASSQEWRRNTGELFF.

The chain joins TRBV19 to TRBJ2-7; 8 positions agree with TRBD2. The J segment lost 0 bases and the V segment lost 4 bases, leaving 2 bases of the junction unmatched. The CDR3 length is 14 residues. The germline V gene has CDR1 LNHDA and CDR2 SQIVND (reference sequence). This chain's CDR3 is CASSRSGSSYEQYF. CDR3 nucleotides: TGTGCCAGTAGTAGGAGCGGGAGCTCCTACGAGCAGTACTTC.

This chain links TRBV3-1 (or the pseudogene TRBV3-2) with TRBJ1-6; 9 bases align to TRBD1. This CDR3 comprises 16 residues. Germline CDR1 reads LGHDT; CDR2 reads YNNKEL (reference sequence). Trimming took 2 bases from V and 9 from J; bases not matched to a gene: 8. The CDR3 loop reads CASSQPQGATGSPLHF. Written as DNA, the CDR3 is TGTGCCAGCAGCCAACCACAGGGGGCAACAGGTTCACCCCTCCACTTT.

This chain connects TRBV9 to TRBJ2-2; tentative D call: TRBD2 (5 bases). The length of the CDR3 is 14 residues. Germline lookup yields CDR1 SGDLS and CDR2 YYNGEE. Trimming took 0 bases from V and 4 from J, leaving 7 bases between them. The CDR3 nucleotides are TGTGCCAGCAGCGTAGGCGGGTTCACCGGGGAGCTGTTTTTT. Translating gives CASSVGGFTGELFF.

This sequence joins TRBV7-3 and TRBJ2-7, with TRBD2 matching over 11 bases. The V gene end was trimmed by 5 bases and the J gene end by 0 bases; junction bases not matched to a gene: 3. Germline assignment: CDR1 SGHTA and CDR2 FQGTGA. The CDR3 consists of 15 residues. The CDR3 is CASSPGLADSYEQYF. The CDR3 nucleotides read TGTGCCAGCAGCCCGGGACTAGCGGACTCCTACGAGCAGTACTTC.

This clone has just one count. The chain employs TRBV5-8 and TRBJ2-5; D possibly matches TRBD1 or TRBD2 (7 bases each). The CDR3 runs to 14 residues. The germline V gene encodes CDR1 SGHTS and CDR2 YDEGEE. Trimming removed 6 bases from V and 5 bases from J, with 17 bases in between. DNA for the CDR3: TGTGCCAGCATTACACAGGGGCGGGGGGAGACCCAGTACTTC. Its protein is CASITQGRGETQYF.

The rearrangement links TRBV7-8 to TRBJ1-1; TRBD1 matches at 7 bases. Germline V gives CDR1 SGHVS, CDR2 FQNEAQ. Trimming at V came to 2 bases and at J to 1 base, leaving 7 bases not matched to a gene. This CDR3 contains 16 residues. The CDR3 nucleotides are TGTGCCAGCAGCTTATTCCCGAGACAGGGGAACACTGAAGCTTTCTTT. Its protein is CASSLFPRQGNTEAFF. Together with reference TRBV7-8 and TRBJ1-1, the CDR3 gives the full variable domain: GAGVSQSPRYKVAKRGQDVALRCDPISGHVSLFWYQQALGQGPEFLTYFQNEAQLDKSGLPSDRFFAERPEGSVSTLKIQRTQQEDSAVYLCASSLFPRQGNTEAFFGQGTRLTVV.

The V gene is TRBV5-5, the J gene TRBJ1-6; no clear D. The CDR3 is 14 residues long. Germline assignment: CDR1 SGHKS and CDR2 YYEKEE (reference sequence). V shed 7 bases and J shed 4 bases, with 12 bases lying between them. The CDR3 nucleotides read TGTGCCAGCTCGCGGCCGGATTATAATTCACCCCTCCACTTT. Translated: CASSRPDYNSPLHF.

V usage is TRBV5-1 and J usage is TRBJ1-2, with TRBD1 as a possible D gene (5 bases). CDR1 and CDR2 from the germline V gene are SGHRS and YFSETQ. The length of the CDR3 is 16 residues. V dropped 5 bases and J dropped 4 bases, with 21 bases sitting between them. CDR3 region: CASSRGAGLGVYGYTF. The CDR3 DNA sequence: TGCGCCAGCAGTAGAGGTGCAGGGCTGGGGGTCTATGGCTACACCTTC.

CDR3 DNA: TGCGCCAGCAGCTTATCGGGACAGGGGGATTCACCCCTCCACTTT. It codes for CASSLSGQGDSPLHF. The chain has TRBV5-1 and TRBJ1-6; 11 bases agree with TRBD1. The CDR3 is 15 amino acids. J was trimmed by 8 bases and V by 2 bases; bases with no gene match: 3. Germline values: CDR1 SGHRS, CDR2 YFSETQ.

The chain carries TRBV4-2 and TRBJ1-1; D is perhaps TRBD1 (6 bases). The CDR3 sequence is 15 residues long. Germline V gene lookup returns CDR1 LGHNA and CDR2 YNFKEQ. Between the trimmed V and J ends, which lost 1 base and 1 base, there was a span of 10 bases. The CDR3 DNA is TGTGCCAGCAGCCAAGTTGGGGGCCAGAACACTGAAGCTTTCTTT. Its protein is CASSQVGGQNTEAFF.

The J gene is TRBJ2-2, the V gene TRBV9; no clear D gene. The V gene's germline CDR1 is SGDLS and CDR2 YYNGEE. The CDR3 extends over 13 amino acids. Trimming pared 3 bases from V and 6 bases from J, leaving 9 bases between. The CDR3 sequence: CASSGLKSGELFF. CDR3 sequence (DNA): TGTGCCAGCAGCGGCCTTAAGTCCGGGGAGCTGTTTTTT.

This clone was observed a single time. J is TRBJ2-5 and V is TRBV4-1; 9 bases are a match to TRBD1. With V trimmed by 5 bases and J by 3 bases, 7 bases remained unmatched. The CDR3 is 15 residues long. Germline assignment: CDR1 MGHRA and CDR2 YSYEKL. The CDR3 region has the DNA TGCGCCAGCAGCTGGGACAGGGCATCAGAAGAGACCCAGTACTTC. Translated: CASSWDRASEETQYF.

The V and J genes are TRBV27 and TRBJ1-5; D might be TRBD1 (6 bases). In germline, CDR1 is MNHEY, CDR2 SMNVEV (reference sequence). Trimming shortened V by 5 bases and J by 1 base, and 15 bases separated the two germline ends. CDR3 length: 16 residues. CDR3 in DNA: TGTGCCAGCAGTGACTGGGGGCGGGGAAGCAATCAGCCCCAGCATTTT. It yields the protein CASSDWGRGSNQPQHF.

The chain has TRBV3-1 (or the pseudogene TRBV3-2) and TRBJ2-5; perhaps TRBD2 as D (6 bases). Germline V gene lookup returns CDR1 LGHDT and CDR2 YNNKEL (reference sequence). The ends were cut back, 1 base at V and 4 bases at J, with 13 bases in the middle. CDR3 length: 15 amino acids. The CDR3 loop is CASSQVRLEGETQYF. In nucleotides, the CDR3 is TGTGCCAGCAGCCAAGTGAGACTAGAGGGAGAGACCCAGTACTTC.